The clone carrying this T cell receptor (beta chain) was seen only a few times. Antigen unknown. The record originates from a study of T cells in Graves' hyperthyroidism and ophthalmopathy. Diagnoses used clinical symptoms, serum thyroxine and TRAb, thyroid ultrasound and orbital computed tomography. RNA transcripts served as the template for amplifying TCR beta CDR3 regions. TCR CDR3 regions were first amplified by RT-PCR with HTBI primers. TCRdb passed the multiplex PCR reads through MiXCR, listing each CDR3 protein once. The top ten hold around 8.1% of the sample, which has over 650,000 distinct CDR3 sequences, about a sixth seen once. In germline, CDR1 is MGHDK, CDR2 SYGVNS. The V end was cut by 2 bases, the J end by 5 bases, with 25 bases between. CDR3 size: 18 residues. Regarding the study as a whole: Ophthalmopathy cases were set apart from stable hyperthyroidism by a 13 V-J model. Peripheral blood also featured most of the thyroid clonotypes expanded above 0.001. Progression to ophthalmopathy was predicted a median of about 6.6 months early.

The source of this sequence is a man aged 18 to 29 with Graves' hyperthyroidism. The rearrangement joins TRBV25-1 to TRBJ2-7; D may match TRBD1 or TRBD2 (5 bases each). Sequenced material: blood. The chain's CDR3 is CASSEGVGKGKVGHEQYF. The CDR3 DNA reads as TGTGCCAGCAGTGAAGGTGTCGGGAAGGGGAAGGTAGGCCACGAGCAGTACTTC.